This entry concerns a single TCR beta chain. Its antigen is undetermined. These data belong to a study of shared clonotypes between healthy human individuals. The study, taken as a whole, reports: Few donors restricted represented genetic and exposure-history diversity. Roughly 5.3% of naive CD4 clonotypes were common to a few donors.

Approximately 210 ng DNA, about 28,000 T cell genomes, went into each sorted-subset replicate PCR. Original data processing: Junction-only immunoSEQ data arrived without quality scores, meaning filtering differed. Clones were read by immunoSEQ multiplex PCR, and TCRdb kept only the in-frame ones, dropping some. For V, J and clone size, that table is used; D and trimming come from the DNA. The profile shows some 1 million clones, approximately 68% of them singletons. Germline CDR1 LNHDA, CDR2 SQIVND (reference sequence). V was shortened by 6 bases and J by 2 bases, with 16 bases between the two germline ends. The CDR3 sequence is 16 residues long.

Input material: memory CD4+ T cells sorted from blood. Noted subset: CD45RA-negative fraction. This receptor was obtained from a man younger than 35 in good health. The rearrangement uses TRBV19 and TRBJ2-2, with D tentatively TRBD2 (5 bases). In DNA form, the CDR3 reads TGTGCCAGTAGACTAGGATCGACTGTAAACACCGGGGAGCTGTTTTTT. This codes for CASRLGSTVNTGELFF.